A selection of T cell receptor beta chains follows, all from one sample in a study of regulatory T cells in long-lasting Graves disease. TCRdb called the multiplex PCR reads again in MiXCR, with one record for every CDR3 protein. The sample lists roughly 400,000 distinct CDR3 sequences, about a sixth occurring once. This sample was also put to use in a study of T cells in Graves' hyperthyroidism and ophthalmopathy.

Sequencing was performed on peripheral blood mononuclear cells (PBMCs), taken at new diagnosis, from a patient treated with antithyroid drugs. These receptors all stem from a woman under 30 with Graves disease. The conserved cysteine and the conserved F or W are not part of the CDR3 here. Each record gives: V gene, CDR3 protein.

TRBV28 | AITTQGYGYT
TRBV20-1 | SASYTETYEQY
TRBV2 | ASSVQGRGNQPQH
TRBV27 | ASSRPPGLGTDTQY
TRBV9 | ASSVLGSYNEQF
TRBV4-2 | ASSQSQGPDTQY
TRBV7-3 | ASSLTEVRTSGQF
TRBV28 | ASSLSGAKNIQY
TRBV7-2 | ASSWGLADSYEQY
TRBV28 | ASGVAYYEQY
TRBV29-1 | SGAGGPGEQY
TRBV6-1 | ATIPLAASSYEQY
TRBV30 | AWSEGTGGQQF
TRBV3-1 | ASSQGRALNQPQH
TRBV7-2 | ASSAGVAFYTDTQY
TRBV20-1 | SARDSGLSPLH
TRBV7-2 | ASSAQQLTFSYNEQF
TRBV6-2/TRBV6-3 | ASSETSGRETQY
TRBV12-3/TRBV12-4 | ASSFVGAGEQF
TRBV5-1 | ASSLGQRTGELF
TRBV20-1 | SAREGPTKELF
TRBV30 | AWSRNEKLF
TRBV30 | AWSVQANLNEQF
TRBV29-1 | SAGQGTIGNTIY
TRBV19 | ASSTTGLQPQH
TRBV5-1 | ASSLGLAGNNEQF
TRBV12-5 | ASGLYISGPYEQY
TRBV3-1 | ASSQEGVKQPQH
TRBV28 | ASSATGIGTGELF
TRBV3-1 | ASSQESTRWLAGADTQY
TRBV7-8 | ASSLGGRGSYEQY
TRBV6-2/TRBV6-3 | ASSYSGQISASSYNEQF
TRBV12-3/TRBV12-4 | ASSLYGTGNEQF
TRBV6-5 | ASSYSRLAELTDTQY
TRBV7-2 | ASSRTSGRLSYNEQS
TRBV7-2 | ASSEGGGYEQY